A single count supports the clone carrying this TCR beta chain. Its matching antigen is unknown. This entry belongs to a study of shared clonotypes between healthy human individuals. Profiling relied on immunoSEQ multiplex PCR, and the TCRdb table lists in-frame clones only, not all of them. Of 1.6 million or so clones listed, roughly 96% were seen once; the top ten hold roughly 1.2%. The CDR3 contains 15 residues. With 3 bases removed from V and 6 bases from J, the gap between germline ends came to 15 bases. CDR1 is SGHNT, CDR2 YYREEE, per germline (reference sequence). Study results and limitations: Generation probabilities of non-shared clonotypes were lower (relative to those shared by all four donors).

The source of this sequence is a man aged 25 to 45 in good health. Sequencing input: naive CD4+ T cells sorted from blood. As to subset: CD45RA+ positively selected. V usage is TRBV5-4 and J usage is TRBJ2-2; TRBD1 might be the D (5 bases). CDR3 nucleotides: TGTGCCAGCAGCTGGGGCGGCGGTTTCGCCGGGGAGCTGTTTTTT. Translated, it gives CASSWGGGFAGELFF.